Listed here are 18 T cell receptor beta chains from one sample, sequenced in a study of blood T cell repertoires in COVID-19. Method: immunoSEQ multiplex PCR; TCRdb's copy keeps in-frame clones and lacks some. The table lists about 120,000 clones, 84% of them singletons. The sample consisted of PBMCs or T cells enriched from blood (not recorded which). These receptors were taken from a woman in her twenties or thirties who had recovered from COVID-19.

The V gene is TRBV30, the J gene TRBJ2-7; the D gene is possibly TRBD2 (5 bases). V was pared by 5 bases and J by 0 bases, with 14 bases between. Germline CDR1 is GTSNPN and CDR2 is SVGIG (reference sequence). The CDR3 has 14 amino acids. The CDR3 region has the DNA TGTGCCTGGTCCCGAGGGCCGGCCTCCTACGAGCAGTACTTC. This translates into CAWSRGPASYEQYF. Full variable domain (rest looked up from reference TRBV30 and TRBJ2-7): SQTIHQWPATLVQPVGSPLSLECTVEGTSNPNLYWYRQAAGRGLQLLFYSVGIGQISSEVPQNLSASRPQDRQFILSSKKLLLSDSGFYLCAWSRGPASYEQYFGPGTRLTVT.

The rearrangement uses TRBV5-4 and TRBJ2-2; 7 nucleotides line up with TRBD2. Trimming took 5 bases from V and 3 from J; bases not matched to a gene: 10. CDR1 and CDR2 (germline): SGHNT, YYREEE (reference sequence). The CDR3 is 16 residues long. The chain's CDR3 is CASRYWRGTDTGELFF. CDR3 nucleotide sequence: TGTGCCAGCAGGTATTGGCGGGGGACGGACACCGGGGAGCTGTTTTTT.

The chain uses TRBV7-2 and TRBJ2-1, with D hard to call. This CDR3 comprises 16 residues. V was clipped by 1 base and J by 0 bases, with 10 bases between them. Germline V gives CDR1 SGHTA, CDR2 FQGNSA. DNA for the CDR3: TGTGCCAGCAGCTTAGTGGCGGATAGCTCCTACAATGAGCAGTTCTTC. This encodes CASSLVADSSYNEQFF.

The chain links TRBV7-9 to TRBJ1-3; D is ambiguous. The CDR3 covers 13 residues. Trimming removed 6 bases from V and 8 bases from J, with 14 bases in between. Germline V gene lookup returns CDR1 SEHNR and CDR2 FQNEAQ (reference sequence). CDR3 protein: CASSKTLGYTIYF. The CDR3 DNA follows: TGTGCCAGCAGTAAGACATTGGGTTACACCATATATTTT.

This sequence joins TRBV5-1 and TRBJ1-4, with 9 nucleotides matching TRBD1. Germline-derived CDR1 and CDR2 are SGHRS and YFSETQ. The CDR3 has 15 residues. The V segment lost 2 bases and the J segment 4 bases; nucleotides outside the gene matches: 3. Here the CDR3 reads CASSLGQGYNEKLFF. The CDR3, as DNA: TGCGCCAGCAGCTTAGGACAGGGGTATAATGAAAAACTGTTTTTT.

This chain joins TRBV10-3 and TRBJ2-5, with a tentative D call TRBD2 (5 bases). V lost 6 bases to trimming and J lost 5 bases, with 19 bases between them. The CDR3 sequence is 15 residues long. Germline values: CDR1 ENHRY, CDR2 SYGVKD. This CDR3 is CAISRDGPTGETQYF. In DNA form, the CDR3 reads TGTGCCATCAGCAGAGATGGGCCCACGGGGGAGACCCAGTACTTC.

The chain uses TRBV28 and TRBJ2-3, with 13 nucleotides matching TRBD2. The V gene's germline CDR1 is MDHEN and CDR2 SYDVKM. V lost 2 bases and J lost 5; bases outside the gene matches: 7. The CDR3 is made up of 17 amino acids. The CDR3 sequence is CASSLGGLAGVVDTQYF. The DNA of the CDR3 is TGTGCCAGCAGTTTAGGTGGACTAGCGGGAGTAGTAGATACGCAGTATTTT.

The sample holds a few counts of this clone. The chain recombines TRBV28 with TRBJ1-2; 9 nucleotides agree with TRBD1. Germline-derived CDR1 and CDR2 are MDHEN and SYDVKM. The CDR3 is made up of 15 amino acids. Trimming cost V 6 bases and J 7 bases; bases outside gene matches: 12. CDR3 coding DNA: TGTGCCAGCAGGAGCCTACAGGGGGCTCTGGGTGGCTACACCTTC. Translation gives CASRSLQGALGGYTF.

V and J are TRBV12-5 and TRBJ2-7, with D hard to call. Germline V gene lookup returns CDR1 LGHNT and CDR2 FRNRAP. The CDR3 loop spans 14 amino acids. The V gene lost 0 bases and the J gene lost 2 bases, with 8 bases spanning the gap. The CDR3 bases are TGTGCTAGTGGTTTGGTGGCAGAAGCCTACGAGCAGTACTTC. Residues: CASGLVAEAYEQYF.

The chain joins TRBV28 to TRBJ1-5, with TRBD1 as a possible D gene (6 bases). The germline V gene has CDR1 MDHEN and CDR2 SYDVKM. V lost 10 bases, J lost 6 bases, and 19 bases lay in between. The CDR3 spans 14 residues. In nucleotides, the CDR3 is TGTGCCACCTTGGGGGCAGGGGATCGTCAGCCCCAGCATTTT. Translation gives CATLGAGDRQPQHF.

This sequence joins TRBV19 and TRBJ2-1, with D maybe TRBD1 (5 bases). Between the trimmed V and J ends, which lost 4 bases and 3 bases, there was a span of 13 bases. The CDR3 contains 15 residues. Looked up from germline, CDR1 is LNHDA and CDR2 is SQIVND (reference sequence). The chain's CDR3 is CASSTHKGIYNEQFF. The CDR3 nucleotides are TGTGCCAGTAGTACCCACAAGGGGATCTACAATGAGCAGTTCTTC. The full variable domain, rest sourced from reference TRBV19 and TRBJ2-1, is DGGITQSPKYLFRKEGQNVTLSCEQNLNHDAMYWYRQDPGQGLRLIYYSQIVNDFQKGDIAEGYSVSREKKESFPLTVTSAQKNPTAFYLCASSTHKGIYNEQFFGPGTRLTVL.

The genes are TRBV5-5 and TRBJ2-2; D may be TRBD2 (5 bases). The CDR3 extends over 17 amino acids. Germline V gene lookup returns CDR1 SGHKS and CDR2 YYEKEE (reference sequence). Trimming took off 0 bases at V and 0 bases at J, with 12 bases between the two ends. CDR3 protein: CASSLVPDFANTGELFF. The CDR3 nucleotides are TGTGCCAGCAGCTTGGTCCCGGACTTCGCGAACACCGGGGAGCTGTTTTTT.

The chain links TRBV3-1 (or the pseudogene TRBV3-2) to TRBJ1-2; D may be TRBD1 (6 bases). Trimming shortened V by 3 bases and J by 6 bases, and 17 bases separated the two germline ends. The germline V gene has CDR1 LGHDT and CDR2 YNNKEL (reference sequence). The CDR3 loop spans 15 amino acids. CDR3 nucleotides: TGTGCCAGCAGCCACCCCTCGGGGGGGCGTGATGGCTACACCTTC. Encoded protein: CASSHPSGGRDGYTF.

V and J are TRBV11-2 and TRBJ2-4; possible D gene TRBD2, 6 bases. CDR3 length: 18 amino acids. V shed 3 bases and J shed 3 bases, with 21 bases lying between them. Germline V gene data show CDR1 as SGHAT and CDR2 as FQNNGV. The CDR3 spells CASSLRGGAPRDKNIQYF. In DNA, the CDR3 is TGTGCCAGCAGCTTGAGGGGCGGGGCACCGAGGGACAAAAACATTCAGTACTTC. Full variable domain (outside the CDR3, taken from reference TRBV11-2 and TRBJ2-4): EAGVAQSPRYKIIEKRQSVAFWCNPISGHATLYWYQQILGQGPKLLIQFQNNGVVDDSQLPKDRFSAERLKGVDSTLKIQPAKLEDSAVYLCASSLRGGAPRDKNIQYFGAGTRLSVL.

The J gene is TRBJ1-1, the V gene TRBV6-5, with TRBD1 matching over 9 bases. There are 15 residues in the CDR3. Germline values: CDR1 MNHEY, CDR2 SVGAGI. V shed 5 bases, J shed 0 bases, and the junction held 4 bases outside the gene matches. CDR3 sequence (DNA): TGTGCCAGCAGTCGGACAGGGGACTTGAACACTGAAGCTTTCTTT. Residues: CASSRTGDLNTEAFF.

The chain has TRBV6-1 and TRBJ2-7; 7 positions match TRBD1. This CDR3 is 13 amino acids long. The V gene's germline CDR1 is MNHNS and CDR2 SASEGT. V shed 6 bases and J 5 bases; nucleotides not matched to a gene: 7. CDR3 loop: CASRETGTHEQYF. The CDR3 DNA reads TGTGCCAGCAGGGAGACAGGGACCCACGAGCAGTACTTC.

The V call is TRBV28, the J call TRBJ2-7; 8 bases line up with TRBD2. Per germline, CDR1 MDHEN and CDR2 SYDVKM. V shed 5 bases and J 0 bases; nucleotides not matched to a gene: 6. This CDR3 spans 15 amino acids. CDR3 sequence reads: CASSLRAGGSYEQYF. In DNA, the CDR3 is TGTGCCAGCAGTCTCAGGGCGGGAGGCTCCTACGAGCAGTACTTC. The whole variable domain, remainder taken from reference TRBV28 and TRBJ2-7, is DVKVTQSSRYLVKRTGEKVFLECVQDMDHENMFWYRQDPGLGLRLIYFSYDVKMKEKGDIPEGYSVSREKKERFSLILESASTNQTSMYLCASSLRAGGSYEQYFGPGTRLTVT.

The V and J genes are TRBV5-1 and TRBJ2-7; 10 positions agree with TRBD2. Germline V gene data show CDR1 as SGHRS and CDR2 as YFSETQ. The trim removed 3 bases at V and 2 bases at J, leaving 5 bases unmatched. The CDR3 is made up of 15 amino acids. The CDR3 DNA is TGCGCCAGCAGCTCCGGGACTAGCGATGCCTACGAGCAGTACTTC. Protein product: CASSSGTSDAYEQYF.